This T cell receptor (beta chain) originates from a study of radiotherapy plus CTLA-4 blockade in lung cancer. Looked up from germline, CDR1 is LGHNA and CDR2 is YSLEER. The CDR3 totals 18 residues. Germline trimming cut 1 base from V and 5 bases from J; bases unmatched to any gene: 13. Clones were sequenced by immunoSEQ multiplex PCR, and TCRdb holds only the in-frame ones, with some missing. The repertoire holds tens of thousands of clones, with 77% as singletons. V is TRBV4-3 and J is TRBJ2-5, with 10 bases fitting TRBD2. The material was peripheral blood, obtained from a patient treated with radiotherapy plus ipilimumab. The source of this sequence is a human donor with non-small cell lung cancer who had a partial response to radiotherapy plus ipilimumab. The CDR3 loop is CASSQGHGAGGSRETQYF. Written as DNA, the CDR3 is TGCGCCAGCAGCCAAGGCCATGGAGCGGGGGGGAGCCGGGAGACCCAGTACTTC.